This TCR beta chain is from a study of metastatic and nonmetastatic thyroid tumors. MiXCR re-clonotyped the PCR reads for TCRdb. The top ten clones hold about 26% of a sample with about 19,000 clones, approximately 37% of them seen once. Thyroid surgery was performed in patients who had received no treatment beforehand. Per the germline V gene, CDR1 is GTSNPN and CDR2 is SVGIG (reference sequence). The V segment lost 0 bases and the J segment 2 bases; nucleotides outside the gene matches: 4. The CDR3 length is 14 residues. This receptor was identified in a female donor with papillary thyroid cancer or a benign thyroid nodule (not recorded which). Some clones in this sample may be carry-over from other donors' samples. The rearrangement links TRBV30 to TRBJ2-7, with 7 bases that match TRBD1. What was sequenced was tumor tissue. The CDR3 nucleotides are TGTGCCTGGAGTGTGGCCGGGACAGCCTACGAGCAGTACTTC. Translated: CAWSVAGTAYEQYF.